This T cell receptor (beta chain) is from a study of T cell responses to AZD1222 COVID-19 vaccine. Study-wide context: Samples with a second dose at about 4 or about 12 weeks were pooled together.

V lost 4 bases to trimming and J lost 8 bases; unmatched junction nucleotides: 4. The CDR3 is 12 residues long. The germline CDR1 and CDR2 sequences are SGHTA and FQGNSA. Comments on this clone: Its target is not known.

The assay was immunoSEQ multiplex PCR, and TCRdb's table has in-frame clones only and misses some. The sample yields some 170,000 clones, roughly nine tenths seen once. Findings and limits, study-wide: White British donors predominated, females outnumbered males, and clonal diversity was possibly underestimated.

The clonotype comes from an adult in good health. The gene calls are TRBV7-2 and TRBJ1-1, with TRBD1 identical over 7 bases. The source material was peripheral blood, sampled on day 0 of AZD1222 vaccination. The CDR3 DNA sequence: TGTGCCAGCAGCTCACCCAGGGGGGAAGCTTTCTTT. Residues: CASSSPRGEAFF.